This TCR beta chain emerged from a study of cytomegalovirus exposure and HLA in healthy donors. This CDR3 has 18 residues. Germline CDR1 and CDR2: SGHTS and YDEGEE. With 1 base clipped from V and 6 bases from J, the junction kept 11 bases outside the gene matches. Everyone who donated was a healthy bone marrow donor. The study ran its PCR with 60 Vbeta and 13 Jbeta primers. TCRdb's table, derived via immunoSEQ multiplex PCR, lists solely in-frame clones and lacks some. The sample carries roughly 160,000 clones, approximately 81% recorded once. The chain uses TRBV5-8 and TRBJ1-4; 11 bases are a match to TRBD1. The origin of this receptor is a boy aged 2 to 10 in good health and CMV-seronegative. Sequencing input: PBMCs. The CDR3: CASSLIWTGGEFDEKLFF. Here the CDR3 DNA reads TGTGCCAGCAGCTTGATTTGGACAGGGGGCGAGTTTGATGAAAAACTGTTTTTT.